The TCR beta chain under discussion was sequenced for a study of graft-versus-host responses after intestinal transplantation. Study conclusions and caveats: Recipient marrow contained GvH clones, some of which appeared first in ileum or blood.

As for this clone: What it recognizes is unknown.

Germline values: CDR1 LGHNA, CDR2 YSLEER. CDR3 length equals 15 residues. V lost 1 base and J 5 bases, leaving 11 bases between the germline ends. This table comes from immunoSEQ multiplex PCR, and its TCRdb copy is limited to in-frame clones, with some not included. The sample records 80,000 to 95,000 clones, about 93% being singletons. Specimen: unstimulated CD8+ T cells sorted from spleen or lymph node cells, collected before intestinal transplant. The TCR sequence derives from a human donor who received an intestinal transplant. The chain is built from TRBV4-3 and TRBJ2-2; a possible D gene is TRBD1 (5 bases). CDR3 region: CASSQAQGPTGELFF. CDR3 bases: TGCGCCAGCAGCCAAGCGCAGGGTCCTACCGGGGAGCTGTTTTTT.